These 29 T cell receptor beta chains came from one sample sequenced in a study of spatial heterogeneity in lung cancer. A single record per CDR3 protein comes from TCRdb applying MiXCR to the 5' RACE reads. Among under 40,000 distinct CDR3 sequences, approximately 5.2% were seen once, and the ten largest hold about a quarter. Time point: sample taken at primary tumor resection. This sample comprised PBMCs, obtained at surgery. The source of these receptors is a female donor with early-stage non-small cell lung cancer.

The genes are TRBV5-1 and TRBJ1-6; possible D gene TRBD1, 6 bases. The CDR3 contains 15 residues. V lost 0 bases and J 11 bases, leaving 15 bases between the germline ends. The germline V gene encodes CDR1 SGHRS and CDR2 YFSETQ. The CDR3: CASSLAGRGYAPLHF. The CDR3 region has the DNA TGCGCCAGCAGCTTGGCCGGCAGGGGATACGCACCCCTCCACTTT.

The sample holds many counts of this clonotype. The chain combines TRBV7-3 with TRBJ1-1; 11 bases are a match to TRBD1. This CDR3 region has 15 residues. V gave up 2 bases and J gave up 5 bases; unmatched junction bases: 4. Germline V lookup: CDR1 SGHTA, CDR2 FQGTGA. CDR3 DNA sequence: TGTGCCAGCAGCTTATCTGGGACAGGGGGGACTGAAGCTTTCTTT. Translated, it gives CASSLSGTGGTEAFF. The full variable domain, its missing parts supplied by reference TRBV7-3 and TRBJ1-1, is GAGVSQTPSNKVTEKGKYVELRCDPISGHTALYWYRQSLGQGPEFLIYFQGTGAADDSGLPNDRFFAVRPEGSVSTLKIQRTERGDSAVYLCASSLSGTGGTEAFFGQGTRLTVV.

This clonotype showed up many times. The rearrangement joins TRBV18 to TRBJ1-3; D possibly corresponds to TRBD1 (6 bases). The CDR3 consists of 17 residues. Germline V gene sequence: CDR1 KGHSH, CDR2 LQKENI. Trimming stripped 3 bases from V and 0 bases from J, with 15 bases between. This CDR3 is CASSPIQGASSGNTIYF. CDR3 nucleotides: TGTGCCAGCTCACCCATACAGGGAGCGAGCTCTGGAAACACCATATATTTT.

In this sample, this clonotype turned up many times. V gene TRBV12-3 or TRBV12-4 combines with J gene TRBJ2-2, with 9 nucleotides matching TRBD1. CDR3 length: 13 residues. With 6 bases clipped from V and 7 bases from J, the junction kept 3 bases outside the gene matches. The CDR3 coding sequence is TGTGCCAGCAGGAACAGGGGGCACGGGGAGCTGTTTTTT. Translation: CASRNRGHGELFF.

This clonotype was counted only a few times. The rearrangement uses TRBV30 and TRBJ1-1; unclear D gene. Looked up from germline, CDR1 is GTSNPN and CDR2 is SVGIG (reference sequence). Trimming removed 4 bases from V and 4 bases from J, with 13 bases in between. The CDR3 is 13 residues long. The CDR3 here is CAWTLLPGTEAFF. DNA of the CDR3: TGTGCCTGGACCCTTTTACCGGGCACTGAAGCTTTCTTT.

This clonotype was seen repeatedly, ten times or more. V is TRBV7-9 and J is TRBJ2-7; the match to TRBD2 covers 8 bases. Trimming removed 5 bases from V and 4 bases from J; junction bases left unmatched: 4. The CDR3 is 13 residues long. Germline values: CDR1 SEHNR, CDR2 FQNEAQ (reference sequence). The CDR3 nucleotides are TGTGCCAGCAGCGACGGGACTAGGTACGAGCAGTACTTC. It translates to CASSDGTRYEQYF.

The chain carries TRBV30 and TRBJ1-2, with 9 bases lining up with TRBD1. This CDR3 spans 13 amino acids. V was pared by 4 bases and J by 8 bases, with 8 bases of the junction left unmatched. Germline V lookup: CDR1 GTSNPN, CDR2 SVGIG (reference sequence). DNA of the CDR3: TGTGCCTGGATACGTGGGACAGGGAACGGCTACACCTTC. It is translated as CAWIRGTGNGYTF.

This clonotype was recorded at least ten times. The V and J genes are TRBV29-1 and TRBJ1-4; D is perhaps TRBD1 (5 bases). Germline-derived CDR1 and CDR2 are SQVTM and ANQGSEA. Trimming removed 6 bases at V and 8 bases at J, with 19 bases between. The CDR3 has 14 amino acids. This CDR3 is CSVTTTFEGEKLFF. CDR3 in DNA: TGCAGCGTGACTACAACCTTTGAGGGGGAAAAACTGTTTTTT. Variable domain in full (rest from reference TRBV29-1 and TRBJ1-4): SAVISQKPSRDICQRGTSLTIQCQVDSQVTMMFWYRQQPGQSLTLIATANQGSEATYESGFVIDKFPISRPNLTFSTLTVSNMSPEDSSIYLCSVTTTFEGEKLFFGSGTQLSVL.

The V and J genes are TRBV30 and TRBJ2-2, with D possibly TRBD2 on 6 matching bases. This CDR3 has 14 residues. Germline-derived CDR1 and CDR2 are GTSNPN and SVGIG (reference sequence). Trimming took off 4 bases at V and 3 bases at J, with 12 bases between the two ends. The CDR3 region has the DNA TGTGCCTGGACTGCGGGGTGGGACACCGGGGAGCTGTTTTTT. Encoded protein: CAWTAGWDTGELFF. The variable domain in full, completed from reference TRBV30 and TRBJ2-2, reads SQTIHQWPATLVQPVGSPLSLECTVEGTSNPNLYWYRQAAGRGLQLLFYSVGIGQISSEVPQNLSASRPQDRQFILSSKKLLLSDSGFYLCAWTAGWDTGELFFGEGSRLTVL.

This clonotype was counted many times. This rearrangement joins TRBV7-2 to TRBJ1-3; no definite D call. Germline assignment: CDR1 SGHTA and CDR2 FQGNSA. The ends were cut back, 2 bases at V and 0 bases at J, with 11 bases in the middle. This CDR3 region has 16 residues. The CDR3 is CASSLFQSRSGNTIYF. DNA for the CDR3: TGTGCCAGCAGCTTATTTCAGTCCCGCTCTGGAAACACCATATATTTT.

This clonotype has a count of ten or more. The rearrangement joins TRBV28 to TRBJ2-3; no clear D gene. CDR3 length equals 12 residues. V was shortened by 6 bases and J by 5 bases, with 9 bases between the two germline ends. CDR1 is MDHEN and CDR2 is SYDVKM in the germline V gene. In nucleotides, the CDR3 is TGTGCCAGCAGCAAAATAGAAGATACGCAGTATTTT. It translates to CASSKIEDTQYF.

Note on this clonotype: A single base separates this from a much larger clone, so it may be a read error. J is TRBJ1-4 and V is TRBV27; D is perhaps TRBD1 (6 bases). The CDR3 totals 14 residues. V was trimmed by 5 bases and J by 8 bases, leaving 15 bases between them. The germline V gene encodes CDR1 MNHEY and CDR2 SMNVEV (reference sequence). Written as DNA, the CDR3 is TGTGCCAGCAGTACACAGGGAAGGGGGGAAAAACTGTTTTTT. This encodes CASSTQGRGEKLFF.

Many counts were recorded for this clonotype. The chain joins TRBV5-6 to TRBJ1-2; 10 bases are a match to TRBD1. V was clipped by 4 bases and J by 3 bases; unmatched bases: 15. In germline, CDR1 is SGHDT, CDR2 YYEEEE. This CDR3 is 18 amino acids long. CDR3 DNA: TGTGCCAGCAGCGGTACCGGGACAGGGGACGTGTTTTACTATGGCTACACCTTC. It encodes CASSGTGTGDVFYYGYTF.

Many counts were recorded for this clonotype. The chain has TRBV28 and TRBJ1-3; D perhaps matches TRBD1 (5 bases). Trimming took 6 bases from V and 0 from J, leaving 15 bases between them. Germline V gene lookup returns CDR1 MDHEN and CDR2 SYDVKM. The CDR3 runs 16 residues. The DNA for the CDR3 is TGTGCCAGCAGGCCCACGGGACGGCGCTCTGGAAACACCATATATTTT. Translating it yields CASRPTGRRSGNTIYF.

This clonotype was observed at least ten times. The rearrangement links TRBV28 to TRBJ1-6, with D maybe TRBD1 (5 bases). This CDR3 region has 14 residues. CDR1 and CDR2 (germline): MDHEN, SYDVKM. Trimming took off 3 bases at V and 7 bases at J, with 10 bases between the two ends. The CDR3 protein is CASSFRGSNSPLHF. Written as DNA, the CDR3 is TGTGCCAGCAGTTTTCGGGGCTCCAATTCACCCCTCCACTTT.

This clonotype has only a few counts. The gene calls are TRBV5-4 and TRBJ1-1, with D maybe TRBD1 (6 bases). Germline V gives CDR1 SGHNT, CDR2 YYREEE (reference sequence). V was cut by 0 bases and J by 1 base, with 10 bases left in between. This CDR3 region has 15 residues. The CDR3 spells CASSLGGGSNTEAFF. The DNA for the CDR3 is TGTGCCAGCAGCTTGGGAGGGGGATCGAACACTGAAGCTTTCTTT.

This clonotype showed up just a few times. Its ends do not fully match the called genes, so a read error is possible. The rearrangement links TRBV5-1 to TRBJ2-1, with 8 bases fitting TRBD1. The CDR3 extends over 14 amino acids. Per the germline V gene, CDR1 is SGHRS and CDR2 is YFSETQ. This CDR3 reads CVSSAGQDYNEQFF. The CDR3 DNA sequence: TGCGTCAGCAGCGCGGGACAGGATTACAATGAGCAGTTCTTC.

The chain is built from TRBV28 and TRBJ1-4; D not certain. Germline CDR1 reads MDHEN; CDR2 reads SYDVKM. Trimming took off 5 bases at V and 2 bases at J, with 6 bases between the two ends. The CDR3 has 13 residues. Here the CDR3 DNA reads TGTGCCAGCAGTCAAGGTACTAATGAAAAACTGTTTTTT. Protein sequence: CASSQGTNEKLFF.

This clonotype was seen repeatedly, ten times or more. Written as DNA, the CDR3 is TGTGCCAGCAGTGTGGAGGGGGACGGTCATCAGCCCCAGCATTTT. This translates into CASSVEGDGHQPQHF. J is TRBJ1-5 and V is TRBV6-1; D possibly corresponds to TRBD1 (6 bases). This CDR3 is 15 amino acids long. V was clipped by 4 bases and J by 5 bases, with 15 bases between them. Germline V gene lookup returns CDR1 MNHNS and CDR2 SASEGT.

This clonotype was recorded a few times. The chain is built from TRBV20-1 and TRBJ2-3; D possibly corresponds to TRBD1 (6 bases). The V end lost 7 bases, the J end lost 2 bases, and 16 bases lay between the germline ends. The CDR3 has 14 residues. Germline CDR1 DFQATT, CDR2 SNEGSKA (reference sequence). The CDR3 loop is CSGDTGMTTDTQYF. The CDR3 region has the DNA TGCAGTGGGGACACAGGGATGACCACAGATACGCAGTATTTT.

This clonotype showed up many times. V is TRBV12-3 or TRBV12-4 and J is TRBJ2-5, with D hard to call. The CDR3 covers 14 residues. V was trimmed by 5 bases and J by 5 bases, leaving 15 bases between them. DNA of the CDR3: TGTGCCAGCAGTCTCCTCATGTTCGGGGAGACCCAGTACTTC. It is translated as CASSLLMFGETQYF.

This clonotype was detected many times. This chain links TRBV4-3 with TRBJ1-2; unclear D gene. Trimming stripped 1 base from V and 3 bases from J, with 12 bases between. Germline V gives CDR1 LGHNA, CDR2 YSLEER. The CDR3 is 15 residues long. This CDR3 reads CASSQAGTEYYGYTF. CDR3 coding DNA: TGCGCCAGCAGCCAAGCTGGCACTGAATACTATGGCTACACCTTC.

This clonotype was picked up many times. V and J are TRBV4-3 and TRBJ2-1, with D perhaps matching TRBD2 (6 bases). Looked up from germline, CDR1 is LGHNA and CDR2 is YSLEER. The CDR3 covers 16 residues. V lost 1 base, J lost 0 bases, and 10 bases lay in between. The CDR3: CASSQVRGSSYNEQFF. In nucleotides, the CDR3 is TGCGCCAGCAGCCAAGTTCGGGGGAGCTCCTACAATGAGCAGTTCTTC.

Ten or more counts support this clonotype. The V gene is TRBV6-1, the J gene TRBJ1-4; the match to TRBD1 covers 12 bases. Trimming cost V 1 base and J 8 bases; bases outside gene matches: 5. CDR3 size: 16 residues. Germline CDR1 reads MNHNS; CDR2 reads SASEGT. CDR3 DNA: TGTGCCAGCAGTGAAGAGTCCGGGACAGGGGGCGAAAAACTGTTTTTT. Residues: CASSEESGTGGEKLFF.

This clonotype was seen repeatedly, ten times or more. The chain recombines TRBV7-2 with TRBJ2-5; 10 positions agree with TRBD2. The CDR3 is made up of 15 amino acids. V lost 1 base and J lost 5; bases outside the gene matches: 4. Germline CDR1 and CDR2: SGHTA and FQGNSA. The CDR3 region has the DNA TGTGCCAGCAGCTTAGTAGGGACTAGCGCGGAGACCCAGTACTTC. Residues: CASSLVGTSAETQYF.

This clonotype was detected ten times or more. This CDR3 reads CSARGLAGGQGNEQFF. The CDR3 nucleotides are TGCAGTGCTAGAGGCTTAGCGGGGGGGCAAGGCAATGAGCAGTTCTTC. The V and J genes are TRBV20-1 and TRBJ2-1, with 11 bases matching TRBD2. Germline V CDR1 and CDR2: DFQATT, SNEGSKA (reference sequence). Germline trimming cut 1 base from V and 6 bases from J; bases unmatched to any gene: 8. The CDR3 extends over 16 amino acids.

This clonotype was recorded many times. The chain has TRBV3-1 and TRBJ2-3, with D possibly matching TRBD2 (5 bases). V was pared by 0 bases and J by 2 bases, with 15 bases between. This CDR3 contains 17 residues. The germline CDR1 and CDR2 sequences are LGHDT and YNNKEL (reference sequence). This CDR3 reads CASSQDWPGSPTDTQYF. CDR3 in DNA: TGTGCCAGCAGCCAAGATTGGCCGGGGAGCCCCACAGATACGCAGTATTTT.

This clonotype was seen a few times. The chain joins TRBV20-1 to TRBJ1-3; the D is unclear. The CDR3 is 14 residues long. Trimming removed 0 bases at V and 0 bases at J, with 6 bases between. Germline CDR1 is DFQATT and CDR2 is SNEGSKA (reference sequence). CDR3 amino acids: CSARDIPSGNTIYF. DNA for the CDR3: TGCAGTGCTAGAGATATTCCCTCTGGAAACACCATATATTTT.

This clonotype was detected many times. V gene TRBV20-1 combines with J gene TRBJ2-5; possibly TRBD2 for D (5 bases). CDR3 length equals 14 residues. With 6 bases removed from V and 5 bases from J, the gap between germline ends came to 19 bases. The V gene's germline CDR1 is DFQATT and CDR2 SNEGSKA (reference sequence). The CDR3 coding sequence is TGCAGTGCCACACGAGCCGGGCGAGGGGAGACCCAGTACTTC. This gives the protein CSATRAGRGETQYF.